The clone carrying this T cell receptor (beta chain) was recorded at least ten times. The antigen remains unidentified. cDNA synthesis was performed by 5'RACE with 10-nucleotide random UMIs. TCRdb reprocessed the 5' RACE reads with MiXCR, giving one entry per CDR3 protein. Counted here are approximately 41,000 distinct CDR3 sequences, approximately 2.4% occurring once; the ten biggest clones make up roughly an eighth. The data are from a study of neurological immune-mediated disorders. Study results and caveats: Multiple sclerosis was found to have the least TCR clonal expansion, below healthy controls, and HTLV-1-associated myelopathy the most. Repertoires from 18 of 34 multiple sclerosis patients grouped phylogenetically into a related-CDR3 cluster, suggesting a possible signature. Association of the multiple sclerosis repertoire cluster with clinical or MRI features was not observed for any feature.

The sequence derives from a man aged 25 to 40 with multiple sclerosis. Specimen: PBMCs.

The CDR3 here is CSASHHSGANVLTF. DNA of the CDR3: TGCAGTGCTAGCCATCACTCTGGGGCCAACGTCCTGACTTTC. The V call is TRBV20-1, the J call TRBJ2-6; D unresolved. The V and J ends lost 3 bases and 0 bases respectively, with 6 bases between them. CDR1 and CDR2 (germline): DFQATT, SNEGSKA (reference sequence). The CDR3 length is 14 residues.